The clone carrying this T cell receptor (beta chain) was recorded a few times. Its antigen is still unknown. The record originates from a study of blood T cells in healthy people across ages. The second PCR ran about 6 to 12 cycles with a sample-barcoded 5' primer and J-beta primers. TCRdb itself ran the 5' RACE reads through MiXCR, one entry per CDR3 protein. The table lists 1.8 million or so distinct CDR3 sequences, roughly two fifths of them singletons. Extractions gave at least 5 micrograms of total RNA per sample. Study conclusions and caveats: CMV status of donors was not determined, possibly confounding expanded clonotype changes.

V dropped 1 base and J dropped 4 bases, with 10 bases sitting between them. The CDR3 loop spans 14 amino acids. Germline lookup yields CDR1 LNHNV and CDR2 YYDKDF (reference sequence). The rearrangement links TRBV15 to TRBJ2-5; D ambiguous. Specimen: blood. The sequence came from a human donor in good health. The CDR3 sequence is CATSRGAIRETQYF. The CDR3, as DNA: TGTGCCACCAGCAGAGGGGCCATTAGAGAGACCCAGTACTTC.